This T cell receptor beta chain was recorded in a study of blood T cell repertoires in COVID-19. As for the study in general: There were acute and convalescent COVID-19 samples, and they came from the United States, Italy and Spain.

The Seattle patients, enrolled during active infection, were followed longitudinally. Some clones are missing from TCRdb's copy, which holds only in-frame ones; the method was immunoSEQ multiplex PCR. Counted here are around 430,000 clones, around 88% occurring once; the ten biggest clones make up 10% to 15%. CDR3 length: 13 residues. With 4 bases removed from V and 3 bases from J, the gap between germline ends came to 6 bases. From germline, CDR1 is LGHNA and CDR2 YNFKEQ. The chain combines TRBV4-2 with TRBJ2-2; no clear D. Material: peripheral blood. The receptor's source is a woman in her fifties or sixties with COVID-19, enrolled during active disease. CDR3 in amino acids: CASSPRDTGELFF. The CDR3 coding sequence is TGTGCCAGCAGCCCCCGAGACACCGGGGAGCTGTTTTTT.